The source of this T cell receptor beta chain is a study of T cells in localized non-small cell lung cancer. TCRdb's table, derived via immunoSEQ multiplex PCR, lists solely in-frame clones and lacks some. The sample yields about 92,000 clones, roughly 88% seen once. With respect to this clone: Its antigen remains unknown.

The study's findings and limits: Highest T cell clonality was seen in uninvolved adjacent lung, surpassing that measured in tumor. Among the top 100 tumor clones, a median around 50 appeared in adjacent lung. Sequencing involved a lone tumor region, leaving heterogeneity possible. A denser population of T cells in blood accompanied longer overall survival.

CDR1 SQVTM and CDR2 ANQGSEA come from the germline V gene. The CDR3 extends over 11 amino acids. V was cut by 7 bases and J by 7 bases, with 13 bases left in between. The chain uses TRBV29-1 and TRBJ1-1, with D possibly TRBD1 on 6 matching bases. The sequences come from PBMCs, collected before any cancer treatment. The receptor comes from a woman between 40 and 69 years old with stage II squamous cell lung carcinoma. The chain's CDR3 is CSATGRSEAFF. Written as DNA, the CDR3 is TGCAGCGCAACAGGGCGGAGTGAAGCTTTCTTT.